These T cell receptor beta chains were read from a single sample in a study of blood T cell repertoires in COVID-19. Generated by immunoSEQ multiplex PCR, the TCRdb table keeps only in-frame clones and is missing some. The table lists approximately 240,000 clones, 85% to 90% of them singletons. The sequenced sample consisted of PBMCs or T cells enriched from blood (not recorded which). All receptors come from a young woman in a cohort exposed to, infected with or recovered from COVID-19 (not recorded which). CDR3s include the opening cysteine and the closing phenylalanine or tryptophan. Fields, in order: clone size, J gene, D gene, V gene, CDR3 DNA, CDR3 protein. D genes are given only for firm matches. Only part of the rows carry a size: once, few, many, or a class if the clone is expanded.

clone size: -; J gene: TRBJ1-4; D gene: -; V gene: TRBV3-1/TRBV3-2; CDR3 DNA: TGTGCCAGCAGCCAAGATTTGGCAGGGCATTTTCGCGTAAAACTGTTTTTT; CDR3 protein: CASSQDLAGHFRVKLFF
clone size: -; J gene: TRBJ1-3; D gene: -; V gene: TRBV5-1; CDR3 DNA: TGCGCCAGCAGCGAGTCTTTTGCCGTCTCTGGAAACACCATATATTTT; CDR3 protein: CASSESFAVSGNTIYF
clone size: -; J gene: TRBJ1-2; D gene: -; V gene: TRBV29-1; CDR3 DNA: TGCAGCGTCGGAGGGGGGGCGCGTTATGGGAACTATGGCTACACCTTC; CDR3 protein: CSVGGGARYGNYGYTF
clone size: once; J gene: TRBJ2-1; D gene: TRBD1; V gene: TRBV7-3; CDR3 DNA: TGTGCCAGCAGCTACGGGACAGGGATGCAGTTCTTC; CDR3 protein: CASSYGTGMQFF
clone size: -; J gene: TRBJ2-1; D gene: -; V gene: TRBV11-3; CDR3 DNA: TGTGCCAGCAGTCGATCAGGTTGGGGGGGCCTAGGGATTGAGCAGTTCTTC; CDR3 protein: CASSRSGWGGLGIEQFF
clone size: once; J gene: TRBJ2-1; D gene: TRBD2; V gene: TRBV7-9; CDR3 DNA: TGTGCCAGCAGCTTAACGCTAGCGGAGTACAATGAGCAGTTCTTC; CDR3 protein: CASSLTLAEYNEQFF
clone size: -; J gene: TRBJ2-5; D gene: -; V gene: TRBV2; CDR3 DNA: TGTGCCACTCAGTTAAGCGGGGAGACCCAGTACTTC; CDR3 protein: CATQLSGETQYF
clone size: -; J gene: TRBJ2-1; D gene: -; V gene: TRBV29-1; CDR3 DNA: TGCAGCGTTGAAGTTCAAAACAATGAGCAGTTCTTC; CDR3 protein: CSVEVQNNEQFF
clone size: few; J gene: TRBJ1-5; D gene: TRBD1; V gene: TRBV5-6; CDR3 DNA: TGTGCCAGCAGCCTTGGACAGGGGGATCAGCCCCAGCATTTT; CDR3 protein: CASSLGQGDQPQHF
clone size: -; J gene: TRBJ1-1; D gene: -; V gene: TRBV19; CDR3 DNA: TGTGCCAGTGGCCCGGGGACTGAAGCTTTCTTT; CDR3 protein: CASGPGTEAFF
clone size: -; J gene: TRBJ2-1; D gene: -; V gene: TRBV5-1; CDR3 DNA: TGCGCCAGCAGCTCCGGGGACTCCTACAATGAGCAGTTCTTC; CDR3 protein: CASSSGDSYNEQFF
clone size: -; J gene: TRBJ1-1; D gene: -; V gene: TRBV7-9; CDR3 DNA: TGTGCCAGCAGCCCCGCGTACACTGAAGCTTTCTTT; CDR3 protein: CASSPAYTEAFF
clone size: -; J gene: TRBJ2-7; D gene: TRBD2; V gene: TRBV27; CDR3 DNA: TGTGCCAGCAGTCCCACTCCCCATCGGACTAGCGGGTTATACGAGCAGTACTTC; CDR3 protein: CASSPTPHRTSGLYEQYF
clone size: -; J gene: TRBJ1-1; D gene: -; V gene: TRBV14; CDR3 DNA: TGTGCCAGCAGCCAGGGAGGGGGTGTGACTGAAGCTTTCTTT; CDR3 protein: CASSQGGGVTEAFF
clone size: -; J gene: TRBJ1-2; D gene: TRBD1; V gene: TRBV7-2; CDR3 DNA: TGTGCCAGCAGCTCCGGACAGGGCTATGGCTACACCTTC; CDR3 protein: CASSSGQGYGYTF
clone size: -; J gene: TRBJ1-1; D gene: -; V gene: TRBV10-1; CDR3 DNA: TGCGCCAGCAGTGAAGCAGGGCCGAAAGGTGACGCTTTCTTT; CDR3 protein: CASSEAGPKGDAFF
clone size: -; J gene: TRBJ2-5; D gene: TRBD2; V gene: TRBV6-5; CDR3 DNA: TGTGCCAGCAAACCGATAGCGGGGCAAGAGACCCAGTACTTC; CDR3 protein: CASKPIAGQETQYF
clone size: -; J gene: TRBJ2-2; D gene: TRBD2; V gene: TRBV6-5; CDR3 DNA: TGTGCCAGCAGAGGGACTAAAGCCTACGGGGAGCTGTTTTTT; CDR3 protein: CASRGTKAYGELFF
clone size: -; J gene: TRBJ2-7; D gene: TRBD1; V gene: TRBV4-1; CDR3 DNA: TGCGCCAGCAGCCAAATTCCGACAGGGCATTACGAGCAGTACTTC; CDR3 protein: CASSQIPTGHYEQYF
clone size: -; J gene: TRBJ2-7; D gene: TRBD2; V gene: TRBV7-3; CDR3 DNA: TGTGCCAGCAGCTTCCCAGCGGGAGCCTCCTACGAGCAGTACTTC; CDR3 protein: CASSFPAGASYEQYF
clone size: -; J gene: TRBJ2-1; D gene: TRBD2; V gene: TRBV14; CDR3 DNA: TGTGCCAGCAGCCGGGCGGCGGGAGGTTACAATGAGCAGTTCTTC; CDR3 protein: CASSRAAGGYNEQFF
clone size: -; J gene: TRBJ1-1; D gene: -; V gene: TRBV19; CDR3 DNA: TGTGCCAGTAGTTTGACAGGTCTTCAGACTGAAGCTTTCTTT; CDR3 protein: CASSLTGLQTEAFF
clone size: -; J gene: TRBJ1-2; D gene: -; V gene: TRBV5-6; CDR3 DNA: TGTGCCAGCAGCTTGGTGGTCCAGCCGGGTGGCTACACCTTC; CDR3 protein: CASSLVVQPGGYTF
clone size: -; J gene: TRBJ2-1; D gene: TRBD1; V gene: TRBV7-9; CDR3 DNA: TGTGCCAGCAGCCCCGGACAGGGGGCGGGTGAGCAGTTCTTC; CDR3 protein: CASSPGQGAGEQFF
clone size: once; J gene: TRBJ1-4; D gene: -; V gene: TRBV7-6; CDR3 DNA: TGTGCCAGCAGCTTAAACGCGGGGTTAGAAAATGAAAAACTGTTTTTT; CDR3 protein: CASSLNAGLENEKLFF
clone size: -; J gene: TRBJ2-5; D gene: -; V gene: TRBV6-1; CDR3 DNA: TGTGCCAGCAGTGAAGGGGGTAGGGGTCAAGAGACCCAGTACTTC; CDR3 protein: CASSEGGRGQETQYF
clone size: -; J gene: TRBJ2-2; D gene: TRBD1; V gene: TRBV6-5; CDR3 DNA: TGTGCCAGAGGGTCGGGGACAGGGGAAACCGGGGAGCTGTTTTTT; CDR3 protein: CARGSGTGETGELFF
clone size: -; J gene: TRBJ1-1; D gene: TRBD1; V gene: TRBV5-1; CDR3 DNA: TGCGCCAGCAGCTTGAGGGACAGGGAGCGAACTGAAGCTTTCTTT; CDR3 protein: CASSLRDRERTEAFF
clone size: -; J gene: TRBJ1-1; D gene: -; V gene: TRBV12-3/TRBV12-4; CDR3 DNA: TGTGCCAGCAGCCCGACAGGGAACACTGAAGCTTTCTTT; CDR3 protein: CASSPTGNTEAFF
clone size: -; J gene: TRBJ1-1; D gene: -; V gene: TRBV5-4; CDR3 DNA: TGTGCCAGCAGCCCGGGGGGCAGGGAGAACACTGAAGCTTTCTTT; CDR3 protein: CASSPGGRENTEAFF
clone size: -; J gene: TRBJ1-1; D gene: TRBD1; V gene: TRBV5-8; CDR3 DNA: TGTGCCAGCAGACTGTCCCACAGGGGTATTTTGAACACTGAAGCTTTCTTT; CDR3 protein: CASRLSHRGILNTEAFF
clone size: -; J gene: TRBJ2-1; D gene: -; V gene: TRBV7-3; CDR3 DNA: TGTGCCAGCAGCTTAACGGGAACGAGGGTTTACAATGAGCAGTTCTTC; CDR3 protein: CASSLTGTRVYNEQFF
clone size: -; J gene: TRBJ2-5; D gene: TRBD2; V gene: TRBV29-1; CDR3 DNA: TGCAGCGTTGCTGGCGGGGGGGCCGAAGAGACCCAGTACTTC; CDR3 protein: CSVAGGGAEETQYF
clone size: -; J gene: TRBJ1-2; D gene: -; V gene: TRBV7-9; CDR3 DNA: TGTGCCAGCAGCCCTCATATAGAGCAGGCTAACTATGGCTACACCTTC; CDR3 protein: CASSPHIEQANYGYTF
clone size: -; J gene: TRBJ2-2; D gene: TRBD2; V gene: TRBV2; CDR3 DNA: TGTGCCAGCAGTGAAGGACTAGCCGCTTGGGAGCTGTTTTTT; CDR3 protein: CASSEGLAAWELFF
clone size: -; J gene: TRBJ2-7; D gene: -; V gene: TRBV12-3/TRBV12-4; CDR3 DNA: TGTGCCAGCAGTTCCGACAGATACGAGCAGTACTTC; CDR3 protein: CASSSDRYEQYF
clone size: -; J gene: TRBJ1-5; D gene: -; V gene: TRBV28; CDR3 DNA: TGTGCCAGCAGTTTAGGGCAGGGGAATCAGCCCCAGCATTTT; CDR3 protein: CASSLGQGNQPQHF
clone size: few; J gene: TRBJ1-3; D gene: -; V gene: TRBV11-2; CDR3 DNA: TGTGCCAGCAGCTTACAGCAGGACAGCTCTGGAAACACCATATATTTT; CDR3 protein: CASSLQQDSSGNTIYF
clone size: -; J gene: TRBJ1-4; D gene: -; V gene: TRBV14; CDR3 DNA: TGTGCCAGCAGCCAAGCGGGAGAAAAACTGTTTTTT; CDR3 protein: CASSQAGEKLFF
clone size: few; J gene: TRBJ2-5; D gene: -; V gene: TRBV11-2; CDR3 DNA: TGTGCCAGCAGCTTAGATGGGAGCTTTCAAGAGACCCAGTACTTC; CDR3 protein: CASSLDGSFQETQYF
clone size: -; J gene: TRBJ2-1; D gene: TRBD1; V gene: TRBV9; CDR3 DNA: TGTGCCAGCAGCGTTCGGCCAGGGGGAAGCAGCGAGCAGTTCTTC; CDR3 protein: CASSVRPGGSSEQFF
clone size: -; J gene: TRBJ1-6; D gene: -; V gene: TRBV5-5; CDR3 DNA: TGTGCCAGCAGCGTCGACTTACACGGAGATAATTCACCCCTCCACTTT; CDR3 protein: CASSVDLHGDNSPLHF
clone size: -; J gene: TRBJ2-6; D gene: TRBD1; V gene: TRBV5-1; CDR3 DNA: TGCGCCAGCAGCGGACAGGGGGCGCCTGGGGCCAACGTCCTGACTTTC; CDR3 protein: CASSGQGAPGANVLTF
clone size: -; J gene: TRBJ2-3; D gene: TRBD2; V gene: TRBV9; CDR3 DNA: TGTGCCAGCAGCGTAGCTCTAGCGGGGGCCGGTGGGGCAGATACGCAGTATTTT; CDR3 protein: CASSVALAGAGGADTQYF
clone size: -; J gene: TRBJ1-4; D gene: TRBD1; V gene: TRBV18; CDR3 DNA: TGTGCCAGCTCACCCCCCGGGACAGAGAATGAAAAACTGTTTTTT; CDR3 protein: CASSPPGTENEKLFF
clone size: -; J gene: TRBJ2-1; D gene: TRBD1; V gene: TRBV5-4; CDR3 DNA: TGTGCCAGCAGCTTGGCACCACCGGGACAGGGCTATGAGCAGTTCTTC; CDR3 protein: CASSLAPPGQGYEQFF
clone size: -; J gene: TRBJ1-3; D gene: TRBD1; V gene: TRBV7-8; CDR3 DNA: TGTGCCAGCAGCCCGACAGGGGGCACCCGAAACACCATATATTTT; CDR3 protein: CASSPTGGTRNTIYF
clone size: -; J gene: TRBJ2-3; D gene: -; V gene: TRBV5-1; CDR3 DNA: TGCGCCAGCAGCAACACAGGGAACACAGATACGCAGTATTTT; CDR3 protein: CASSNTGNTDTQYF
clone size: once; J gene: TRBJ2-7; D gene: -; V gene: TRBV29-1; CDR3 DNA: TGCAGCGCGGCGACAGAGACCTACGAGCAGTACTTC; CDR3 protein: CSAATETYEQYF
clone size: -; J gene: TRBJ1-2; D gene: TRBD1; V gene: TRBV28; CDR3 DNA: TGTGCCAGCAGGGGACAGGGTTTATCTTATGGCTACACCTTC; CDR3 protein: CASRGQGLSYGYTF
clone size: -; J gene: TRBJ2-1; D gene: -; V gene: TRBV28; CDR3 DNA: TGTGCCAGCAGTTTCGGACAGCCCCTCAATGAGCAGTTCTTC; CDR3 protein: CASSFGQPLNEQFF
clone size: once; J gene: TRBJ2-3; D gene: -; V gene: TRBV27; CDR3 DNA: TGTGCCAGCAGTTTTAGTCACCTTACAGCCTCAGATACGCAGTATTTT; CDR3 protein: CASSFSHLTASDTQYF
clone size: -; J gene: TRBJ2-2; D gene: -; V gene: TRBV5-1; CDR3 DNA: TGCGCCAGCAGCTTGGGTGGGGGCGCGAACACCGGGGAGCTGTTTTTT; CDR3 protein: CASSLGGGANTGELFF
clone size: -; J gene: TRBJ1-4; D gene: -; V gene: TRBV3-1/TRBV3-2; CDR3 DNA: TGTGCCAGCGGGGCGGGGGTGGATGAAAAACTGTTTTTT; CDR3 protein: CASGAGVDEKLFF